Listed below are T cell receptor beta chains from one sample, sequenced in a study of cytomegalovirus exposure and HLA in healthy donors. Repertoires were generated with immunoSEQ multiplex PCR, while TCRdb's copy carries only in-frame clones and drops some. Of fewer than 300,000 clones listed, roughly 88% were seen once; the top ten hold almost 4%. Specimen: PBMCs. The receptor set was obtained from a man between 40 and 49 years old in good health and CMV-seropositive. The CDR3 runs from the conserved cysteine through the conserved F or W. The D gene is left open where the match is weak. Clone size appears in some rows only: once, few, many, or a class for an expanded clone.

j_call v_call d_call clone_size cdr3_aa cdr3_nt
TRBJ2-2 TRBV11-3 TRBD2 - CASSPRAGYLAGANTGELFF TGTGCCAGCAGCCCCCGCGCTGGATATCTAGCGGGGGCAAACACCGGGGAGCTGTTTTTT
TRBJ2-4 TRBV5-1 TRBD1 - CASSVGTGGGQNIQYF TGCGCCAGCAGCGTTGGAACAGGGGGCGGGCAAAACATTCAGTACTTC
TRBJ2-5 TRBV7-6 TRBD2 - CASSLNSGIIETQYF TGTGCCAGCAGCTTGAATAGCGGGATTATCGAGACCCAGTACTTC
TRBJ1-2 TRBV5-1 TRBD1 - CASSEQGEDGYTF TGCGCCAGCAGCGAACAGGGGGAGGATGGCTACACCTTC
TRBJ2-1 TRBV9 - - CASSVGGGEQFF TGTGCCAGCAGCGTGGGGGGAGGTGAGCAGTTCTTC
TRBJ2-5 TRBV6-5 - - CASSYKAAVETQYF TGTGCCAGCAGTTATAAGGCGGCAGTAGAGACCCAGTACTTC
TRBJ2-1 TRBV14 TRBD1 few CASGSPGQVKSEQFF TGTGCCAGCGGATCACCGGGACAGGTAAAGAGTGAGCAGTTCTTC
TRBJ2-1 TRBV14 TRBD1 - CASSRIPGQGPYNEQFF TGTGCCAGCAGCCGCATACCGGGACAGGGGCCATACAATGAGCAGTTCTTC
TRBJ2-6 TRBV13 TRBD1 - CASSRYTGGSGANVLTF TGTGCCAGCAGCCGTTATACAGGGGGCTCTGGGGCCAACGTCCTGACTTTC
TRBJ2-4 TRBV18 TRBD1 - CASSPPRLPGTVAKNIQYF TGTGCCAGCTCACCACCGAGGCTCCCCGGGACAGTAGCCAAAAACATTCAGTACTTC
TRBJ1-2 TRBV27 - - CASTSFRQGFGSYGYTF TGTGCCAGCACCTCATTCCGTCAGGGTTTTGGGTCCTATGGCTACACCTTC
TRBJ1-1 TRBV28 - - CASSLIRGKSGRTEAFF TGTGCCAGCAGTTTAATCAGGGGCAAGAGCGGGAGGACTGAAGCTTTCTTT
TRBJ2-1 TRBV6-5 - - CASSYSDERDEQFF TGTGCCAGCAGTTACTCCGACGAGCGCGATGAGCAGTTCTTC
TRBJ2-7 TRBV7-8 - - CASSSGRYYEQYF TGTGCCAGCAGCTCAGGCAGATACTACGAGCAGTACTTC
TRBJ1-1 TRBV7-8 - once CASSLASRGNTEAFF TGTGCCAGCAGCTTAGCGAGCAGGGGAAACACTGAAGCTTTCTTT
TRBJ2-7 TRBV18 TRBD2 - CASSAILAGGPFEQYF TGTGCCAGCTCAGCCATACTAGCGGGAGGGCCCTTCGAGCAGTACTTC
TRBJ1-5 TRBV28 - - CASSLPLGAAGGQPQHF TGTGCCAGCAGTCTTCCCTTGGGGGCCGCGGGAGGACAGCCCCAGCATTTT
TRBJ1-1 TRBV7-8 - - CASSLARGAGVGTEAFF TGTGCCAGCAGCTTAGCGCGAGGCGCAGGGGTGGGAACTGAAGCTTTCTTT
TRBJ1-2 TRBV9 TRBD1 - CASSGRPGQGIYGYTF TGTGCCAGCAGCGGACGTCCGGGACAGGGAATATATGGCTACACCTTC
TRBJ1-1 TRBV7-9 - - CASSLSVIAMNTEAFF TGTGCCAGCAGCTTAAGCGTTATTGCCATGAACACTGAAGCTTTCTTT
TRBJ2-7 TRBV6-4 - - CASSEGAGAYEQYF TGTGCCAGCAGTGAGGGGGCAGGGGCCTACGAGCAGTACTTC
TRBJ1-5 TRBV4-2 - once CASSQGRGAYSNQPQHF TGTGCCAGCAGCCAGGGGCGGGGGGCCTATAGCAATCAGCCCCAGCATTTT
TRBJ2-7 TRBV28 - - CASSPPEGLSSYEQYF TGTGCCAGCAGTCCGCCGGAGGGTCTAAGCTCCTACGAGCAGTACTTC
TRBJ2-2 TRBV5-1 - - CASSFTPGSSRELFF TGCGCCAGCAGCTTCACTCCGGGTTCAAGCAGGGAGCTGTTTTTT
TRBJ2-3 TRBV15 TRBD2 - CATSSPRTSGKVTDTQYF TGTGCCACCAGCAGTCCCCGGACTAGCGGGAAGGTGACAGATACGCAGTATTTT
TRBJ2-2 TRBV2 - once CASVVLERTGELFF TGTGCCAGCGTCGTTCTAGAACGCACCGGGGAGCTGTTTTTT
TRBJ2-5 TRBV5-1 - - CASSGGGLGETQYF TGCGCCAGCAGCGGGGGGGGGCTCGGTGAGACCCAGTACTTC
TRBJ1-2 TRBV6-4 TRBD1 - CASSASDRGGYGYTF TGTGCCAGCAGTGCCTCAGACAGGGGAGGATATGGCTACACCTTC
TRBJ2-3 TRBV7-2 - - CASSFNTDTQYF TGTGCCAGCAGCTTCAACACAGATACGCAGTATTTT